This T cell receptor beta chain was sequenced for a study of blood T cell repertoires in COVID-19. Study-level information: T cells, B-cell-depleted T cells, or PBMCs provided the cDNA or gDNA that served as material.

After removal of 1 base from V and 0 bases from J, the junction contained 5 bases not matched to a gene. From germline, CDR1 is SGHAT and CDR2 FQNNGV. This CDR3 comprises 16 residues. Profiling relied on immunoSEQ multiplex PCR, and the TCRdb table lists in-frame clones only, not all of them. The data hold 70,000 or so clones, with around 84% observed a single time. The rearrangement uses TRBV11-2 and TRBJ1-1; TRBD1 aligns across 7 bases. The source of this sequence is a woman of 80 years or more with acute or convalescent COVID-19. Material for sequencing was peripheral blood. CDR3 sequence: CASSLAGGAVNTEAFF. DNA of the CDR3: TGTGCCAGCAGCTTAGCAGGGGGAGCAGTGAACACTGAAGCTTTCTTT.